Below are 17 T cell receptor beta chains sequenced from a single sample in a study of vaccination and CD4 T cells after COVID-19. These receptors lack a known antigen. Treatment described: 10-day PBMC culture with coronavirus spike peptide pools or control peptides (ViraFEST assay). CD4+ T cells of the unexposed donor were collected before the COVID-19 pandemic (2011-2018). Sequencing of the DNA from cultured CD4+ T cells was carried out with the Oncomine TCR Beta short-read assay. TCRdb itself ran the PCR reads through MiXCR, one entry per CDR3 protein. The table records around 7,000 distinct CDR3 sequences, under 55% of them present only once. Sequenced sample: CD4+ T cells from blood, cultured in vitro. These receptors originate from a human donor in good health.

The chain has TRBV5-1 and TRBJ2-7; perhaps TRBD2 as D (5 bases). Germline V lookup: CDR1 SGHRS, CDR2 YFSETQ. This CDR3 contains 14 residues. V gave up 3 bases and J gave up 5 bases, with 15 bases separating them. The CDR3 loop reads CASSSGQAGDEQYF. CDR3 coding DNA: TGCGCCAGCAGCTCGGGCCAGGCCGGGGACGAGCAGTACTTC.

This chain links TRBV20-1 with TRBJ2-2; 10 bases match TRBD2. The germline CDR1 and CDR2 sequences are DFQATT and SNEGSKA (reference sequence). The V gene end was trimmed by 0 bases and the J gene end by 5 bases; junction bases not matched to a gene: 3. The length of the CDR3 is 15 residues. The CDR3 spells CSARDQLAGTGELFF. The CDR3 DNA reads TGCAGTGCTAGAGATCAACTAGCGGGGACCGGGGAGCTGTTTTTT.

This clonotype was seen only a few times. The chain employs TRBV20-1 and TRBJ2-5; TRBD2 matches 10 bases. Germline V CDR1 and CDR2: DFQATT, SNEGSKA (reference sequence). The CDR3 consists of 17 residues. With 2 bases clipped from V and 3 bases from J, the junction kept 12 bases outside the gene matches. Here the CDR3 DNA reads TGCAGTGCTAGACCTCCTCACCTCGGACTAGCGGAAGAGACCCAGTACTTC. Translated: CSARPPHLGLAEETQYF.

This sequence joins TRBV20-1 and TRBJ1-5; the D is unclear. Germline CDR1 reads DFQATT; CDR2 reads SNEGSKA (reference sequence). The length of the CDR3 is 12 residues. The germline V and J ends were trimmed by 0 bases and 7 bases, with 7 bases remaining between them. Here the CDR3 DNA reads TGCAGTGCTAGAGAGGCCAGCCAGCCCCAGCATTTT. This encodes CSAREASQPQHF.

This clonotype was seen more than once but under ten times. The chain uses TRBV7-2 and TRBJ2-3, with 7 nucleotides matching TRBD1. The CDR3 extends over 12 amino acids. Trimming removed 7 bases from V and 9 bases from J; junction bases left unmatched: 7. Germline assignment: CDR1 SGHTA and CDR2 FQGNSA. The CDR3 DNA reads TGTGCCAGCACTATGACAGGGACGACGCAGTATTTT. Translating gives CASTMTGTTQYF.

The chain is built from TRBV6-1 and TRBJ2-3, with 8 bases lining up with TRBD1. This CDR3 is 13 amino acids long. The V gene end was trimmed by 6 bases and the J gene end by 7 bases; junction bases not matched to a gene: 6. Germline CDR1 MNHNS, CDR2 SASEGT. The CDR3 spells CASRGDRGNTQYF. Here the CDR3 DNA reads TGTGCCAGCAGGGGAGACAGGGGAAATACGCAGTATTTT.

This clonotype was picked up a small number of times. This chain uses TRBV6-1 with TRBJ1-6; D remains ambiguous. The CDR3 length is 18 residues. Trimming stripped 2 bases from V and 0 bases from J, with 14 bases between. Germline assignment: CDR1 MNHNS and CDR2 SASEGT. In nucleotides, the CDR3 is TGTGCCAGCAGTGAATACGGCAGCTCGACCTCCTATAATTCACCCCTCCACTTT. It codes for CASSEYGSSTSYNSPLHF.

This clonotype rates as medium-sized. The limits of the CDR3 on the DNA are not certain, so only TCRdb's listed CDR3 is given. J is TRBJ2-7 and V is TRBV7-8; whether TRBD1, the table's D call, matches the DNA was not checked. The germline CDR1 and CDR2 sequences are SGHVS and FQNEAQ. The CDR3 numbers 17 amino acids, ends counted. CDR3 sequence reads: CASSLGSVGSGSREKYF.

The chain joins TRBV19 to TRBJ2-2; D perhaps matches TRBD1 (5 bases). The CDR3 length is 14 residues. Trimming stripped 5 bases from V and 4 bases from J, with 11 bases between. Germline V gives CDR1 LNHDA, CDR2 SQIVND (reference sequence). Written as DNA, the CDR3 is TGTGCCAGTAGTGTGCAGGGAACCACCGGGGAGCTGTTTTTT. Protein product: CASSVQGTTGELFF.

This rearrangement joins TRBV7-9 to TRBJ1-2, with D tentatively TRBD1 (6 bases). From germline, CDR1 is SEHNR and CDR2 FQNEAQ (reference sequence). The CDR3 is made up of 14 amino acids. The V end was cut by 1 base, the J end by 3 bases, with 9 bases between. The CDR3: CASSLETGHYGYTF. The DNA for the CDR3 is TGTGCCAGCAGCTTAGAGACAGGTCACTATGGCTACACCTTC. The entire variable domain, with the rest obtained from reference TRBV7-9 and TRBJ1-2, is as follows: DTGVSQNPRHKITKRGQNVTFRCDPISEHNRLYWYRQTLGQGPEFLTYFQNEAQLEKSRLLSDRFSAERPKGSFSTLEIQRTEQGDSAMYLCASSLETGHYGYTFGSGTRLTVV.

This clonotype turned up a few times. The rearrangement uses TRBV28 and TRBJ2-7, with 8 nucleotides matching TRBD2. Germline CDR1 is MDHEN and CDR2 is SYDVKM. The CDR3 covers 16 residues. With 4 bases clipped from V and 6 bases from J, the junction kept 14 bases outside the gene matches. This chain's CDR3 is CASSSPSTTSVAEQYF. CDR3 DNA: TGTGCCAGCAGTTCCCCGAGCACGACTAGCGTGGCCGAGCAGTACTTC. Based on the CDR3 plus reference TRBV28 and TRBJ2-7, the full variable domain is DVKVTQSSRYLVKRTGEKVFLECVQDMDHENMFWYRQDPGLGLRLIYFSYDVKMKEKGDIPEGYSVSREKKERFSLILESASTNQTSMYLCASSSPSTTSVAEQYFGPGTRLTVT.

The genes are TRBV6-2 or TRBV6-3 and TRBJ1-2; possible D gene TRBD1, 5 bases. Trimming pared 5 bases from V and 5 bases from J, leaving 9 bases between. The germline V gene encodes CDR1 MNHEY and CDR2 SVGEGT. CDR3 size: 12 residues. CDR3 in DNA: TGTGCCAGCAGTGACAGTGTGTATGGCTACACCTTC. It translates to CASSDSVYGYTF.

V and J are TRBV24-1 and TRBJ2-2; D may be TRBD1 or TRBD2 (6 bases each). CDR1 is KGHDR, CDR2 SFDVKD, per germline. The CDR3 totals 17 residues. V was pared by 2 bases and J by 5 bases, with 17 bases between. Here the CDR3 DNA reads TGTGCCACCAGTGATTCTAAAGGGGGGATTAAGACCGGGGAGCTGTTTTTT. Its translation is CATSDSKGGIKTGELFF.

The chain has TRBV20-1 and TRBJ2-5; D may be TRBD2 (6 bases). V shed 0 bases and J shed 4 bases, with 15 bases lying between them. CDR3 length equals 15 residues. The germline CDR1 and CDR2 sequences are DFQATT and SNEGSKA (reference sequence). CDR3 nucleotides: TGCAGTGCTAGAGATCTCGTAGGGAGGAGAGAGACCCAGTACTTC. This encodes CSARDLVGRRETQYF.

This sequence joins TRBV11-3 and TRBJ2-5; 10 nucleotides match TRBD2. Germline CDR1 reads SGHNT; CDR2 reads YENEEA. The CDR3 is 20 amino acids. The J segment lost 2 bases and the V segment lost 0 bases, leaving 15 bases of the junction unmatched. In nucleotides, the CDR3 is TGTGCCAGCAGCTTAGAAGGGAGGGCTAGCGGGAGTGGAGGGCAAGAGACCCAGTACTTC. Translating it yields CASSLEGRASGSGGQETQYF.

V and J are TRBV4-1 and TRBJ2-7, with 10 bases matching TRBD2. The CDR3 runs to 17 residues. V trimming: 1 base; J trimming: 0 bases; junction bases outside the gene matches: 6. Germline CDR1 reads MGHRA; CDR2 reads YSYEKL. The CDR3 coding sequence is TGCGCCAGCAGCCAAGGGCCCCTAGCGGGGGTCTCCTACGAGCAGTACTTC. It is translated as CASSQGPLAGVSYEQYF.

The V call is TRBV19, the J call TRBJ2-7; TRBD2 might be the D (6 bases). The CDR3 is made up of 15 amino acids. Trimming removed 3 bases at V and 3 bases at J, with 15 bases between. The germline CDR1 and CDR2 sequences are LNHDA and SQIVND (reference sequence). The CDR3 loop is CASSMKGGAYYEQYF. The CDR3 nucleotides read TGTGCCAGTAGTATGAAGGGCGGGGCCTACTACGAGCAGTACTTC.